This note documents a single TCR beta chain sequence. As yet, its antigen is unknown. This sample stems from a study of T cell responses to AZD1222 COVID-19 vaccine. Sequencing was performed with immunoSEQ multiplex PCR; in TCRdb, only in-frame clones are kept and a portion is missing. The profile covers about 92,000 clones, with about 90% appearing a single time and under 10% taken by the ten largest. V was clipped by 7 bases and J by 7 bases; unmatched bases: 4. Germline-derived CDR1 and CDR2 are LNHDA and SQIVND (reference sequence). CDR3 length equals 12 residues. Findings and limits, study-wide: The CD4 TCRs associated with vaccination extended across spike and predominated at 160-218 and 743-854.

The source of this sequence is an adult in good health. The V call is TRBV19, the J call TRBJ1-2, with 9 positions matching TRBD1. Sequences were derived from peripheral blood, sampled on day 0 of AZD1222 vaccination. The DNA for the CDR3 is TGTGCCAGTATAACAGGGGGCGGTGGCTACACCTTC. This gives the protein CASITGGGGYTF.